These 8 T cell receptor beta chains were sequenced from one sample in a study of identical twins. TCRdb fed the 5' RACE reads into MiXCR, producing one record per CDR3 protein. This sample has roughly 770,000 distinct CDR3 sequences; around a sixth occur once, and the top ten carry about an eighth. These data were likewise used in another study, on T cells expressing NK-cell markers.

What was sequenced was PBMCs. The receptors were sampled from a woman younger than 30 in good health.

The V and J genes are TRBV5-1 and TRBJ1-3; 7 bases match TRBD1. The CDR3 consists of 14 residues. Trimming cost V 2 bases and J 2 bases; bases outside gene matches: 1. The V gene's germline CDR1 is SGHRS and CDR2 YFSETQ. CDR3 in amino acids: CASSFDRAGNTIYF. The CDR3 nucleotides read TGCGCCAGCAGCTTCGACAGGGCTGGAAACACCATATATTTT.

The V and J genes are TRBV2 and TRBJ1-4; TRBD1 aligns across 7 bases. The CDR3 sequence is 12 residues long. Germline V gives CDR1 SNHLY, CDR2 FYNNEI. Germline trimming cut 6 bases from V and 6 bases from J; bases unmatched to any gene: 1. The DNA for the CDR3 is TGTGCCAGCAGAGGGACAGATGAAAAACTGTTTTTT. As protein: CASRGTDEKLFF.

The chain uses TRBV7-9 and TRBJ1-2; D might be TRBD1 (5 bases). The CDR3 has 15 residues. Trimming removed 2 bases at V and 0 bases at J, with 10 bases between. Germline lookup yields CDR1 SEHNR and CDR2 FQNEAQ (reference sequence). The chain's CDR3 is CASSLTGSANYGYTF. CDR3 sequence (DNA): TGTGCCAGCAGCTTAACAGGTTCAGCTAACTATGGCTACACCTTC.

The sample holds one count of this clonotype. The genes are TRBV9 and TRBJ2-5; D possibly corresponds to TRBD1 (7 bases). Trimming pared 0 bases from V and 2 bases from J, leaving 11 bases between. Germline V lookup: CDR1 SGDLS, CDR2 YYNGEE. CDR3 length equals 15 residues. CDR3 residues: CASSVDRGGQETQYF. DNA of the CDR3: TGTGCCAGCAGCGTAGACAGGGGAGGTCAAGAGACCCAGTACTTC.

This clonotype occurred a few times. This chain joins TRBV6-1 and TRBJ2-2; D unclear. CDR1 and CDR2 (germline): MNHNS, SASEGT. The CDR3 is made up of 13 amino acids. V lost 5 bases and J 3 bases, leaving 7 bases between the germline ends. The CDR3 nucleotides are TGTGCCAGCAGTCGGTATTACACCGGGGAGCTGTTTTTT. Encoded protein: CASSRYYTGELFF.

This clonotype was observed many times. V is TRBV20-1 and J is TRBJ2-2; 7 bases agree with TRBD2. CDR1 and CDR2 (germline): DFQATT, SNEGSKA (reference sequence). Trimming cost V 0 bases and J 3 bases; bases outside gene matches: 4. The CDR3 length is 15 residues. The CDR3 reads CSARDSGSYTGELFF. The CDR3 nucleotides are TGCAGTGCTAGAGATAGCGGGTCTTACACCGGGGAGCTGTTTTTT.

This chain links TRBV28 with TRBJ2-7; D gene ambiguous. This CDR3 region has 14 residues. Looked up from germline, CDR1 is MDHEN and CDR2 is SYDVKM. V lost 3 bases to trimming and J lost 7 bases, with 16 bases between them. The chain's CDR3 is CASSLNRPYVEQYF. DNA for the CDR3: TGTGCCAGCAGTTTGAACAGACCCTACGTAGAGCAGTACTTC.

This clonotype was seen a few times. The gene calls are TRBV12-3 or TRBV12-4 and TRBJ2-1; the D call may be TRBD1 or TRBD2 (5 bases each). V lost 2 bases, J lost 9 bases, and 17 bases lay in between. CDR3 length: 15 residues. The CDR3 spells CASSLKLGTLVEQFF. In DNA, the CDR3 is TGTGCCAGCAGTTTAAAACTCGGGACCCTAGTTGAGCAGTTCTTC.